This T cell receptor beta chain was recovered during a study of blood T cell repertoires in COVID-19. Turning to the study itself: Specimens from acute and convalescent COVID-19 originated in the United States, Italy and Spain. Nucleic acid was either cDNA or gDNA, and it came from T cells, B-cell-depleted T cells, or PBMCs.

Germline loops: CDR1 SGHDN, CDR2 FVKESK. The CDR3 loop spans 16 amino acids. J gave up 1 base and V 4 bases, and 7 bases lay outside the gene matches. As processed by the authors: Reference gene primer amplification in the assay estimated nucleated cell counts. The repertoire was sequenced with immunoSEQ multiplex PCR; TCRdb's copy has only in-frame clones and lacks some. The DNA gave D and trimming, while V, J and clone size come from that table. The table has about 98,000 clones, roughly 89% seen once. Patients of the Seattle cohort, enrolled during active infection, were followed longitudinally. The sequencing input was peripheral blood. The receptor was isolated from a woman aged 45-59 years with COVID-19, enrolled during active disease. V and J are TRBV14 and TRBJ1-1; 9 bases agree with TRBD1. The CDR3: CASSRILGQGNTEAFF. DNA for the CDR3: TGTGCCAGCAGCCGCATACTGGGACAGGGGAACACTGAAGCTTTCTTT.